Below, 21 T cell receptor beta chains from the same sample are listed, as sequenced in a study of T cells in Graves' hyperthyroidism and ophthalmopathy. Regions amplified from RNA transcripts were the TCR beta CDR3 regions. RT-PCR in the first round (using the HTBI primer set) targeted the TCR CDR3. TCRdb re-analysed the multiplex PCR reads in MiXCR, keeping a single row per CDR3 protein. The data show around 300,000 distinct CDR3 sequences, roughly 13% seen once. Material for sequencing was blood. The receptors originated from a middle-aged woman with Graves' ophthalmopathy.

Of note for this clonotype: This may come from a read error, since a much larger clone is one base off. The chain links TRBV5-6 to TRBJ1-5; the D is unclear. There are 14 residues in the CDR3. Germline V CDR1 and CDR2: SGHDT, YYEEEE. CDR3 nucleotides: TGTGCCAGCAGCTTGTGGGAGGGCAATCAGCCCCAGCCTTTT. Its translation: CASSLWEGNQPQPF.

The chain is built from TRBV9 and TRBJ1-4, with 7 bases fitting TRBD1. V lost 0 bases, J lost 7 bases, and 6 bases stayed unmatched. The germline gives CDR1 SGDLS, CDR2 YYNGEE. This CDR3 comprises 15 residues. The CDR3 is CASSVEGAGREKLFF. CDR3 DNA sequence: TGTGCCAGCAGCGTAGAGGGGGCAGGGCGTGAAAAACTGTTTTTT. Combining the CDR3 with reference TRBV9 and TRBJ1-4 gives the whole variable domain DSGVTQTPKHLITATGQRVTLRCSPRSGDLSVYWYQQSLDQGLQFLIQYYNGEERAKGNILERFSAQQFPDLHSELNLSSLELGDSALYFCASSVEGAGREKLFFGSGTQLSVL.

The CDR3 is CASSTPRGRTFNTEAFF. CDR3 sequence (DNA): TGTGCCAGTAGTACCCCCCGGGGCCGGACTTTCAACACTGAAGCTTTCTTT. The rearrangement uses TRBV19 and TRBJ1-1, with a possible D match to TRBD1 (5 bases). V dropped 4 bases and J dropped 2 bases, with 20 bases sitting between them. The CDR3 is 17 residues long. CDR1 and CDR2 (germline): LNHDA, SQIVND (reference sequence).

A note on this clonotype: This could be a read error, since a much larger clone is one nucleotide away. The V and J genes are TRBV6-1 and TRBJ1-6; 7 positions match TRBD1. Germline-derived CDR1 and CDR2 are MNHNS and SASEGT. CDR3 length: 17 residues. CDR3 bases: TGTGTCAGCAGTGAAGCAGCCTGGGCAGGGGGTGGATCACCCCTCCACTTT. Translated: CVSSEAAWAGGGSPLHF.

This clonotype was picked up a small number of times. V and J are TRBV4-2 and TRBJ2-7, with 8 positions matching TRBD1. V lost 0 bases to trimming and J lost 9 bases; unmatched junction nucleotides: 13. CDR1 and CDR2 (germline): LGHNA, YNFKEQ. The CDR3 spans 16 residues. This chain's CDR3 is CASSQDRRDRIGGQYF. The CDR3 DNA is TGTGCCAGCAGCCAAGACCGAAGGGACAGGATCGGGGGGCAGTACTTC.

Ten or more counts support this clonotype. The chain has TRBV12-3 or TRBV12-4 and TRBJ2-1; D assignment may be TRBD1 or TRBD2 (6 bases each). The V and J ends lost 3 bases and 6 bases respectively, with 15 bases between them. This CDR3 has 15 amino acids. This CDR3 reads CASSFFGGQINEQFF. CDR3 nucleotides: TGTGCCAGCAGTTTCTTCGGGGGCCAGATCAATGAGCAGTTCTTC.

The chain couples TRBV7-9 to TRBJ2-3; perhaps TRBD2 as D (5 bases). Trimming pared 1 base from V and 6 bases from J, leaving 14 bases between. Per the germline V gene, CDR1 is SEHNR and CDR2 is FQNEAQ (reference sequence). The CDR3 is 15 amino acids. The CDR3 protein is CASSLEARAVDTQYF. The CDR3 DNA is TGTGCCAGCAGCTTAGAAGCGAGAGCGGTCGATACGCAGTATTTT.

This clonotype was seen repeatedly, ten times or more. This chain links TRBV12-3 or TRBV12-4 with TRBJ2-5, with D perhaps matching TRBD2 (5 bases). This CDR3 is built from 15 residues. V gave up 7 bases and J gave up 4 bases, with 19 bases separating them. The CDR3 DNA reads TGTGCCAGCATGAAGGATCCTAGCCCTGGAGAGACCCAGTACTTC. The encoded protein is CASMKDPSPGETQYF.

This clonotype was picked up many times. The genes are TRBV3-1 and TRBJ1-5, with 7 bases fitting TRBD1. The CDR3 length is 13 residues. Trimming took 10 bases from V and 6 from J; bases not matched to a gene: 9. Germline assignment: CDR1 LGHDT and CDR2 YNNKEL (reference sequence). This CDR3 reads CATTPQGVQPQHF. The CDR3 DNA reads as TGTGCCACAACACCTCAGGGGGTTCAGCCCCAGCATTTT.

This clonotype was seen many times. The rearrangement joins TRBV5-1 to TRBJ1-1; D unclear. The CDR3 covers 13 residues. Germline CDR1 and CDR2: SGHRS and YFSETQ. V was trimmed by 0 bases and J by 3 bases, leaving 6 bases between them. The CDR3 nucleotides are TGCGCCAGCAGCTTGGATCACGACACTGAAGCTTTCTTT. This encodes CASSLDHDTEAFF.

This sequence joins TRBV7-9 and TRBJ1-1, with D unclear. The V end was cut by 5 bases, the J end by 7 bases, with 8 bases between. There are 11 residues in the CDR3. From germline, CDR1 is SEHNR and CDR2 FQNEAQ (reference sequence). The CDR3 DNA is TGTGCCAGCAGCCCCGCCATTGAAGCTTTCTTT. Its translation: CASSPAIEAFF.

This clonotype was seen a handful of times. This chain uses TRBV6-2 or TRBV6-3 with TRBJ2-7; TRBD1 matches 9 bases. Trimming cost V 6 bases and J 3 bases; bases outside gene matches: 6. Germline V lookup: CDR1 MNHEY, CDR2 SVGEGT. The CDR3 loop spans 14 amino acids. CDR3 nucleotide sequence: TGTGCCAGCAGGCTACAGGGGGCAAGCTACGAGCAGTACTTC. Protein sequence: CASRLQGASYEQYF.

This clonotype appeared a few times. The V gene is TRBV3-1, the J gene TRBJ2-5, with a possible D match to TRBD2 (6 bases). V lost 8 bases and J 0 bases, leaving 16 bases between the germline ends. CDR1 is LGHDT and CDR2 is YNNKEL in the germline V gene (reference sequence). The CDR3 sequence is 15 residues long. As DNA, the CDR3 is TGTGCCAGCGGTCCCGGGAGTCCCAACCAAGAGACCCAGTACTTC. This translates into CASGPGSPNQETQYF.

Many counts were recorded for this clonotype. The rearrangement links TRBV10-3 to TRBJ2-2; D is uncertain. CDR3 length: 13 amino acids. The germline V and J ends were trimmed by 4 bases and 4 bases, with 7 bases remaining between them. Germline CDR1 and CDR2: ENHRY and SYGVKD. Here the CDR3 DNA reads TGTGCCATCAGTGGGTCGTCCACCGGGGAGCTGTTTTTT. It specifies CAISGSSTGELFF.

The chain has TRBV28 and TRBJ1-1; 7 positions agree with TRBD1. The CDR3 spans 15 residues. Germline assignment: CDR1 MDHEN and CDR2 SYDVKM. V gave up 8 bases and J gave up 2 bases; unmatched junction bases: 11. The CDR3 DNA sequence: TGTGCCAGCCCGCCAGCGGGACAGCTAAACACTGAAGCTTTCTTT. Amino acid sequence: CASPPAGQLNTEAFF.

This clonotype was recorded many times. J is TRBJ1-5 and V is TRBV19; TRBD1 matches 12 bases. With V trimmed by 7 bases and J by 7 bases, 8 bases remained unmatched. Germline CDR1 and CDR2: LNHDA and SQIVND (reference sequence). This CDR3 has 15 residues. DNA for the CDR3: TGTGCCAGTACCTCAGGGACAGGGGGCAGACAGCCCCAGCATTTT. Its translation: CASTSGTGGRQPQHF.

There are many counts of this clonotype. This chain uses TRBV20-1 with TRBJ2-7, with 9 bases lining up with TRBD1. V lost 6 bases and J lost 3; bases outside the gene matches: 3. There are 12 residues in the CDR3. In germline, CDR1 is DFQATT, CDR2 SNEGSKA (reference sequence). In DNA, the CDR3 is TGCAGTGCAGAGACAGGGGGCTACGAGCAGTACTTC. It codes for CSAETGGYEQYF.

This clonotype occurred many times. The rearrangement joins TRBV7-8 to TRBJ1-3; 9 bases line up with TRBD1. The CDR3 consists of 16 residues. Trimming at V came to 6 bases and at J to 2 bases, leaving 8 bases not matched to a gene. Germline V gene lookup returns CDR1 SGHVS and CDR2 FQNEAQ. The CDR3 loop is CASSHGGTGTGNTIYF. CDR3 bases: TGTGCCAGCAGTCATGGCGGGACAGGGACTGGAAACACCATATATTTT. The full variable domain, its missing parts supplied by reference TRBV7-8 and TRBJ1-3, is GAGVSQSPRYKVAKRGQDVALRCDPISGHVSLFWYQQALGQGPEFLTYFQNEAQLDKSGLPSDRFFAERPEGSVSTLKIQRTQQEDSAVYLCASSHGGTGTGNTIYFGEGSWLTVV.

The sample holds many counts of this clonotype. The chain uses TRBV6-1 and TRBJ2-7; D could derive from TRBD1 or TRBD2 (5 bases each). CDR3 length: 13 residues. Germline CDR1 reads MNHNS; CDR2 reads SASEGT. V shed 4 bases and J shed 3 bases, with 10 bases lying between them. This chain's CDR3 is CASSAGRNYEQYF. CDR3 sequence (DNA): TGTGCCAGCAGTGCGGGACGGAACTACGAGCAGTACTTC.

This clonotype was detected many times. J is TRBJ2-5 and V is TRBV7-6; TRBD1 matches at 10 bases. After removal of 0 bases from V and 5 bases from J, the junction contained 6 bases not matched to a gene. This CDR3 has 16 amino acids. The germline V gene has CDR1 SGHVS and CDR2 FNYEAQ. For the CDR3, the DNA is TGTGCCAGCAGCTTAGCAGGCGGGGGACAGGGGGAGACCCAGTACTTC. Translated, it gives CASSLAGGGQGETQYF.

This clonotype was seen a few times. V gene TRBV19 combines with J gene TRBJ2-3; D gene unclear. The CDR3 consists of 16 residues. V lost 1 base, J lost 6 bases, and 17 bases lay in between. Germline CDR1 reads LNHDA; CDR2 reads SQIVND (reference sequence). The CDR3 here is CASSIAQAKGMDTQYF. CDR3 bases: TGTGCCAGTAGTATAGCGCAGGCGAAGGGTATGGATACGCAGTATTTT.